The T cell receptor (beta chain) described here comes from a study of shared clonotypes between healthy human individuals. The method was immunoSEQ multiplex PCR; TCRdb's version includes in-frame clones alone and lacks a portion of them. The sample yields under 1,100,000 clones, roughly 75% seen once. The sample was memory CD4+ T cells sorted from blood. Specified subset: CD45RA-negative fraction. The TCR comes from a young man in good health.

The CDR3 DNA reads TGTGCCAGCAGCTTAGAAGCGGCGGTCTCCTACGAGCAGTACTTC. This gives the protein CASSLEAAVSYEQYF. V gene TRBV7-2 combines with J gene TRBJ2-7, with a tentative D call TRBD2 (5 bases). The V gene's germline CDR1 is SGHTA and CDR2 FQGNSA. The CDR3 loop spans 15 amino acids. The ends were cut back, 1 base at V and 0 bases at J, with 10 bases in the middle. Variable domain in full (rest from reference TRBV7-2 and TRBJ2-7): GAGVSQSPSNKVTEKGKDVELRCDPISGHTALYWYRQSLGQGLEFLIYFQGNSAPDKSGLPSDRFSAERTGGSVSTLTIQRTQQEDSAVYLCASSLEAAVSYEQYFGPGTRLTVT.